What follows are 2 T cell receptor beta chains derived from one specimen sequenced in a study of read filtering for tumor transcriptome and immune sequencing. From roughly 390 ng of RNA, a library with molecular barcoded alpha/delta and beta/gamma adaptors was made. TCRdb reprocessed the reads with MiXCR, giving one entry per CDR3 protein. The repertoire holds 90,000 to 95,000 distinct CDR3 sequences, with 20% to 25% as singletons. The sequenced material came from a population of CD138-negative cells sorted from bone marrow. These receptor sequences come from a donor aged 40 or over with multiple myeloma.

The rearrangement joins TRBV5-1 to TRBJ1-1, with 7 positions matching TRBD1. Germline CDR1 and CDR2: SGHRS and YFSETQ. The CDR3 extends over 13 amino acids. V lost 0 bases to trimming and J lost 4 bases; unmatched junction nucleotides: 0. Written as DNA, the CDR3 is TGCGCCAGCAGCTTGGGGACAGGCACTGAAGCTTTCTTT. Its translation: CASSLGTGTEAFF.

This clonotype was seen at least ten times. The V gene is TRBV11-2, the J gene TRBJ2-1, with 7 bases fitting TRBD1. Germline loops: CDR1 SGHAT, CDR2 FQNNGV. J lost 2 bases, V lost 4 bases, and 5 bases had no gene match. The CDR3 is 15 residues long. The CDR3 loop reads CASSSRDRPYNEQFF. For the CDR3, the DNA is TGTGCCAGCAGCTCTAGGGACAGACCCTACAATGAGCAGTTCTTC.